This is a list of T cell receptor beta chains from one sample in a study of post-analysis software for immune sequencing data. MiXCR, run by TCRdb on the PCR reads, gives a single entry per CDR3 protein. The sample contains over 700,000 distinct CDR3 sequences, 30% of which appear only once. Sequenced input: blood. Source of these receptors: a girl aged 10-17 years with multiple sclerosis. Each CDR3 is given with its conserved first and last residue. D genes are given only for firm matches. Clone size is shown for a subset of rows, as once, few, many or a class of expanded clone.

v_call	cdr3_length	j_call	d_call	clone_size	cdr3_aa	cdr3_nt
TRBV27	15	TRBJ2-1	.	.	CASSLTPGAKHEQFF	TGTGCCAGCAGTTTAACCCCCGGAGCCAAGCATGAGCAGTTCTTC
TRBV5-5	16	TRBJ2-7	TRBD2	once	CASSLAREGSRYEQYF	TGTGCCAGCAGCTTGGCGCGGGAGGGATCACGATACGAGCAGTACTTC
TRBV7-2	17	TRBJ2-1	.	.	CASSPQHLGGAGNEQFF	TGTGCCAGCAGCCCACAACACCTAGGGGGGGCGGGCAATGAGCAGTTCTTC
TRBV10-3	15	TRBJ1-1	.	.	CAISDPGRMNTEAFF	TGTGCCATCAGTGACCCGGGACGGATGAACACTGAAGCTTTCTTT
TRBV29-1	15	TRBJ1-5	.	.	CSVAFGQTSSQPQHF	TGCAGCGTTGCGTTTGGGCAGACCTCCAGCCAGCCCCAGCATTTT
TRBV20-1	15	TRBJ2-3	.	few	CSALITQVSTDTQYF	TGCAGTGCTCTCATTACTCAAGTTAGCACAGATACGCAGTATTTT
TRBV7-9	11	TRBJ2-3	.	few	CATLASDTQYF	TGTGCCACCCTGGCATCAGATACGCAGTATTTT
TRBV7-6	15	TRBJ1-1	TRBD1	many	CASSPPGRGRTEAFF	TGTGCCAGCAGCCCGCCCGGCAGGGGGAGAACTGAAGCTTTCTTT
TRBV12-3/TRBV12-4	13	TRBJ2-1	.	few	CASSLRVFSQQFF	TGTGCCAGCAGTTTACGTGTATTTTCCCAGCAGTTCTTC
TRBV6-1	17	TRBJ2-5	.	few	CASSTPPSAPNQETQYF	TGTGCCAGCAGCACACCTCCTTCGGCCCCCAATCAAGAGACCCAGTACTTC
TRBV29-1	13	TRBJ2-5	.	many	CSVDSLVTETQYF	TGCAGCGTTGATAGCTTGGTGACAGAGACCCAGTACTTC
TRBV3-1	16	TRBJ1-2	TRBD1	few	CASSQVSGGGPGGYTF	TGTGCCAGCAGCCAAGTTTCAGGGGGTGGGCCGGGGGGCTACACCTTC
TRBV2	14	TRBJ1-2	.	few	CASSEITANYGYTF	TGTGCCAGCAGCGAAATTACTGCTAACTATGGCTACACCTTC
TRBV7-2	15	TRBJ1-5	.	.	CASSSQGGSNQPQHF	TGTGCCAGCAGCTCACAGGGAGGCAGCAATCAGCCCCAGCATTTT
TRBV9	14	TRBJ2-1	TRBD1	many	CASSQNRGRNEQFF	TGTGCCAGCAGCCAAAACAGGGGTCGCAATGAGCAGTTCTTC
TRBV28	15	TRBJ1-1	.	.	CASSSRRGHFTEAFF	TGTGCCAGCAGTTCCCGGAGAGGGCATTTCACTGAAGCTTTCTTT
TRBV20-1	12	TRBJ1-5	.	few	CSVGQGEQPQHF	TGCAGTGTGGGGCAGGGTGAACAGCCCCAGCATTTT
TRBV20-1	12	TRBJ2-3	.	.	CSVRRVADTQYF	TGCAGTGTTAGGCGAGTGGCAGATACGCAGTATTTT
TRBV10-3	16	TRBJ1-5	.	few	CAISPTPRASGQPQHF	TGTGCCATCAGTCCTACTCCCCGGGCCAGCGGTCAGCCCCAGCATTTT
TRBV20-1	14	TRBJ2-7	.	.	CSASQTANAYEQYF	TGCAGTGCTAGCCAGACAGCTAACGCCTACGAGCAGTACTTC
TRBV20-1	16	TRBJ2-3	.	.	CSARGDQSKGTDTQYF	TGCAGTGCTAGAGGGGATCAGTCAAAGGGCACAGATACGCAGTATTTT
TRBV7-9	14	TRBJ2-1	.	many	CASRLGSSYNEQFF	TGTGCCAGCAGGCTTGGAAGCTCCTACAATGAGCAGTTCTTC
TRBV4-3	16	TRBJ2-7	TRBD2	few	CASSQVPSGSSYEQYF	TGCGCCAGCAGCCAAGTCCCTAGCGGGAGCTCCTACGAGCAGTACTTC
TRBV28	14	TRBJ2-3	TRBD2	.	CASSFGGTTDTQYF	TGTGCCAGCAGTTTCGGGGGGACCACAGACACGCAGTATTTT
TRBV7-2	19	TRBJ1-6	.	.	CASSLGPVGGTTNNSPLHF	TGTGCCAGCAGCTTAGGGCCGGTGGGGGGGACCACAAATAATTCACCCCTCCACTTT
TRBV29-1	12	TRBJ2-1	.	few	CSVDDRYNEQFF	TGCAGCGTTGACGACAGGTACAATGAGCAGTTCTTC
TRBV20-1	13	TRBJ2-7	TRBD2	.	CSAPRGSRDEQYF	TGCAGTGCCCCTCGCGGGAGTCGCGACGAGCAGTACTTC
TRBV20-1	15	TRBJ2-5	.	few	CSARLETGGGETQYF	TGCAGTGCTAGACTAGAGACGGGGGGCGGGGAGACCCAGTACTTC